The 17 T cell receptor beta chains below come from one sample, sequenced in a study of cytomegalovirus exposure and HLA in healthy donors. The PCR used 60 Vbeta and 13 Jbeta primers. The protocol was immunoSEQ multiplex PCR, while the TCRdb copy is restricted to in-frame clones and leaves out a portion. In all, the sample yields about 170,000 clones. The sequencing input was PBMCs. These receptors all stem from a woman aged 55-70 years in good health and CMV-seronegative.

V is TRBV7-9 and J is TRBJ1-1; TRBD1 agrees at 7 bases. Germline CDR1 SEHNR, CDR2 FQNEAQ (reference sequence). This CDR3 is built from 14 residues. The junction had 5 bases not matched to a gene; V was cut back by 4 bases and J by 3 bases. The CDR3 loop is CASSSWDRDTEAFF. CDR3 sequence (DNA): TGTGCCAGCAGCTCCTGGGACAGAGACACTGAAGCTTTCTTT.

The gene calls are TRBV10-1 and TRBJ1-3; 7 bases are shared with TRBD1. The CDR3 length is 16 residues. Losses at the gene ends were 11 bases for V and 2 bases for J; bases not matched to a gene: 15. In germline, CDR1 is WNHNN, CDR2 SYGVQD (reference sequence). The DNA of the CDR3 is TGCGCCGGGCAAGGGGGCCGAACACAGACTGGAAACACCATATATTTT. It is translated as CAGQGGRTQTGNTIYF.

This chain joins TRBV5-8 and TRBJ1-2; D is possibly TRBD1 (6 bases). The germline V and J ends were trimmed by 4 bases and 0 bases, with 19 bases remaining between them. The CDR3 runs 17 residues. The germline CDR1 and CDR2 sequences are SGHTS and YDEGEE. CDR3 sequence (DNA): TGTGCCAGCAGCCAGGACAGAGGGGAAGGAGCTAACTATGGCTACACCTTC. This encodes CASSQDRGEGANYGYTF.

The chain carries TRBV7-9 and TRBJ1-1, with D tentatively TRBD1 (5 bases). The V gene's germline CDR1 is SEHNR and CDR2 FQNEAQ (reference sequence). The length of the CDR3 is 12 residues. V lost 3 bases, J lost 10 bases, and 12 bases lay in between. The CDR3 nucleotides read TGTGCCAGCAGCTTCCCTGACGGGGGAGCTTTCTTT. Protein product: CASSFPDGGAFF.

The chain has TRBV2 and TRBJ1-1; weak D call: TRBD1 (6 bases). This CDR3 has 13 amino acids. Trimming took off 6 bases at V and 6 bases at J, with 14 bases between the two ends. Germline lookup yields CDR1 SNHLY and CDR2 FYNNEI. Here the CDR3 reads CASRAGEGAEAFF. As DNA, the CDR3 is TGTGCCAGCAGGGCAGGGGAGGGCGCTGAAGCTTTCTTT. Full variable domain (outside the CDR3, taken from reference TRBV2 and TRBJ1-1): EPEVTQTPSHQVTQMGQEVILRCVPISNHLYFYWYRQILGQKVEFLVSFYNNEISEKSEIFDDQFSVERPDGSNFTLKIRSTKLEDSAMYFCASRAGEGAEAFFGQGTRLTVV.

The chain couples TRBV9 to TRBJ2-3; TRBD2 agrees at 11 bases. The germline V gene encodes CDR1 SGDLS and CDR2 YYNGEE. V shed 4 bases, J shed 6 bases, and the junction held 10 bases outside the gene matches. This CDR3 has 16 residues. The DNA of the CDR3 is TGTGCCAGCAGCACTCTAGCGGGAGGAGTGGGGGATACGCAGTATTTT. Residues: CASSTLAGGVGDTQYF.

The chain employs TRBV19 and TRBJ2-3; 9 nucleotides align to TRBD2. Germline V gene sequence: CDR1 LNHDA, CDR2 SQIVND (reference sequence). The V and J ends lost 5 bases and 3 bases, in that order; junction bases with no gene match: 15. CDR3 length: 18 residues. CDR3 in amino acids: CASSPTGRVAGETDTQYF. The CDR3 DNA is TGTGCCAGTAGTCCCACGGGACGGGTAGCGGGAGAAACAGATACGCAGTATTTT.

V and J are TRBV10-3 and TRBJ1-6, with D maybe TRBD1 (5 bases). The CDR3 is 12 amino acids. V was cut by 3 bases and J by 10 bases, with 7 bases left in between. From germline, CDR1 is ENHRY and CDR2 SYGVKD. CDR3 region: CAISEGESPLHF. The CDR3 DNA follows: TGTGCCATCAGTGAAGGGGAATCACCCCTCCACTTT.

The CDR3, as DNA: TGCGCCAGCAGCCAAGGAGCCACGAACACCGGGGAGCTGTTTTTT. Translating gives CASSQGATNTGELFF. This sequence joins TRBV4-3 and TRBJ2-2; no definite D call. CDR3 length: 15 amino acids. Germline assignment: CDR1 LGHNA and CDR2 YSLEER. The V end lost 1 base, the J end lost 0 bases, and 6 bases lay between the germline ends.

The gene calls are TRBV2 and TRBJ1-4, with D perhaps TRBD1 (5 bases). Germline V gives CDR1 SNHLY, CDR2 FYNNEI. V was trimmed by 10 bases and J by 0 bases, leaving 9 bases between them. This CDR3 is 13 amino acids long. The CDR3 DNA follows: TGTGCCATTGGGGGGTCAACTAATGAAAAACTGTTTTTT. Its protein is CAIGGSTNEKLFF.

CDR3 residues: CASSLSWGRETQYF. CDR3 DNA: TGTGCCAGCAGTTTATCGTGGGGGCGGGAGACCCAGTACTTC. The chain employs TRBV27 and TRBJ2-5, with D possibly TRBD1 on 6 matching bases. Between the trimmed V and J ends, which lost 0 bases and 5 bases, there was a span of 10 bases. This CDR3 region has 14 residues. CDR1 is MNHEY and CDR2 is SMNVEV in the germline V gene (reference sequence).

Details on this clone: Distinct nucleotide sequences in the sample also encode this CDR3. This chain joins TRBV7-6 and TRBJ2-2; D remains unclear. The germline gives CDR1 SGHVS, CDR2 FNYEAQ. The CDR3 sequence is 16 residues long. Trimming took off 5 bases at V and 6 bases at J, with 19 bases between the two ends. CDR3 sequence (DNA): TGTGCCAGCAGCGAGCCCGACAAAGGCTCGGCCGGGGAGCTGTTTTTT. Its protein is CASSEPDKGSAGELFF.

The V gene is TRBV5-1, the J gene TRBJ2-5, with 9 positions matching TRBD1. J gave up 5 bases and V 1 base, and 9 bases lay outside the gene matches. The CDR3 is made up of 16 amino acids. Germline assignment: CDR1 SGHRS and CDR2 YFSETQ. DNA of the CDR3: TGCGCCAGCAGCTTGACGGGGGGACAGGGAGGGGAGACCCAGTACTTC. Translating it yields CASSLTGGQGGETQYF.

The chain recombines TRBV5-6 with TRBJ2-4; D is possibly TRBD2 (6 bases). The CDR3 loop spans 15 amino acids. In germline, CDR1 is SGHDT, CDR2 YYEEEE. V lost 2 bases and J 6 bases, leaving 15 bases between the germline ends. CDR3 sequence (DNA): TGTGCCAGCAGCTTTTCATTAGAGGGAGGAAACATTCAGTACTTC. This gives the protein CASSFSLEGGNIQYF. Drawing the rest from reference TRBV5-6 and TRBJ2-4, the complete variable domain is DAGVTQSPTHLIKTRGQQVTLRCSPKSGHDTVSWYQQALGQGPQFIFQYYEEEERQRGNFPDRFSGHQFPNYSSELNVNALLLGDSALYLCASSFSLEGGNIQYFGAGTRLSVL.

The J gene is TRBJ1-1, the V gene TRBV7-9, with a possible D match to TRBD1 (5 bases). The germline gives CDR1 SEHNR, CDR2 FQNEAQ (reference sequence). V was clipped by 1 base and J by 4 bases, with 13 bases between them. The CDR3 loop spans 15 amino acids. The CDR3 reads CASSLGGGGGTEAFF. CDR3 DNA: TGTGCCAGCAGCTTAGGGGGGGGTGGTGGCACTGAAGCTTTCTTT.

The chain has TRBV6-5 and TRBJ2-5; D perhaps matches TRBD1 (5 bases). The germline V gene has CDR1 MNHEY and CDR2 SVGAGI. V was shortened by 6 bases and J by 2 bases, with 13 bases between the two germline ends. This CDR3 is 14 amino acids long. For the CDR3, the DNA is TGTGCCAGCAGCCGAGACAGTGCTCAAGAGACCCAGTACTTC. The encoded protein is CASSRDSAQETQYF.

The chain recombines TRBV29-1 with TRBJ1-3, with D maybe TRBD1 (5 bases). The CDR3 spans 13 residues. Germline V gives CDR1 SQVTM, CDR2 ANQGSEA. Trimming stripped 3 bases from V and 2 bases from J, with 8 bases between. The CDR3 DNA is TGCAGCGTTGAGGAACAGGCTGGAAACACCATATATTTT. Its translation is CSVEEQAGNTIYF.